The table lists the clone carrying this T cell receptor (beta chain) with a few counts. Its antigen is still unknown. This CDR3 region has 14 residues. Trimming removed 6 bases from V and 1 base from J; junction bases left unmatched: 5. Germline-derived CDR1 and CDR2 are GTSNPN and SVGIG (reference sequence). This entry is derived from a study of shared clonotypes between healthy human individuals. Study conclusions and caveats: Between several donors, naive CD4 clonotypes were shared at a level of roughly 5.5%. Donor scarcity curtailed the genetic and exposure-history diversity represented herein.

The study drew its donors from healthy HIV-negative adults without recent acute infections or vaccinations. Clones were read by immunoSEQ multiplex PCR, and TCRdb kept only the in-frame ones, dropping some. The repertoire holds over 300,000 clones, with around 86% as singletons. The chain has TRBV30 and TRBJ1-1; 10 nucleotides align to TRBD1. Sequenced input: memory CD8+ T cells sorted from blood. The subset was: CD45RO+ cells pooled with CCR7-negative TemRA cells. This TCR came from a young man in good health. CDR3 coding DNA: TGTGCCTGCGCGGGACAGGGGACGAACACTGAAGCTTTCTTT. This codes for CACAGQGTNTEAFF. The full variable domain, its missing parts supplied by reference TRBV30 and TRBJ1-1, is SQTIHQWPATLVQPVGSPLSLECTVEGTSNPNLYWYRQAAGRGLQLLFYSVGIGQISSEVPQNLSASRPQDRQFILSSKKLLLSDSGFYLCACAGQGTNTEAFFGQGTRLTVV.